Detailed here is one T cell receptor (beta chain). Study processing details: Using reference gene primer amplification, nucleated cell counts were estimated. Clones were sequenced by immunoSEQ multiplex PCR, and TCRdb holds only the in-frame ones, with some missing. V and J calls and clone size are copied from that table; D and trimming were computed from the DNA. There are roughly 50,000 clones in the sample; more than 85% occur only once, and roughly 6.5% lies in the top ten. This specimen belongs to a study of blood T cell repertoires in COVID-19. This CDR3 contains 15 residues. Germline assignment: CDR1 LNHNV and CDR2 YYDKDF (reference sequence). V lost 3 bases and J lost 7; bases outside the gene matches: 8.

The sequence derives from a man aged 45 to 65 with active COVID-19. This chain joins TRBV15 and TRBJ1-4; 7 bases map to TRBD1. Material for sequencing was peripheral blood. CDR3 protein: CATSSRGTVGEKLFF. The DNA for the CDR3 is TGTGCCACCAGCAGCCGAGGGACAGTCGGTGAAAAACTGTTTTTT.